This TCR beta chain was obtained from a study of OX40 agonist ivuxolimab in advanced cancers. Across the whole study: Ivuxolimab was delivered to patients intravenously every 2 weeks at doses spanning 0.01 to 10 mg/kg.

Germline-derived CDR1 and CDR2 are SGHAT and FQNNGV. The CDR3 length is 14 residues. V lost 1 base to trimming and J lost 2 bases, with 9 bases between them. Profiling relied on immunoSEQ multiplex PCR, and the TCRdb table lists in-frame clones only, not all of them. The sample shows 77,000 or so clones, roughly 90% of them seen only once. The source material was CD4+ or CD8+ T cells sorted from blood, sampled in a trial of the OX40 agonist ivuxolimab. This rearrangement joins TRBV11-2 to TRBJ2-7, with a possible D match to TRBD2 (5 bases). The receptor comes from an adult with an advanced solid tumor such as melanoma, head and neck, liver or kidney cancer. The CDR3: CASSLGEGTYEQYF. The CDR3 DNA reads TGTGCCAGCAGCTTAGGCGAGGGCACCTACGAGCAGTACTTC.